Detailed here is one TCR beta chain. These data belong to a study of technical replicates of blood from a handful of donors. CDR1 and CDR2 (germline): ENHRY, SYGVKD. The CDR3 spans 13 residues. Germline trimming cut 8 bases from V and 5 bases from J; bases unmatched to any gene: 5. The table came from immunoSEQ multiplex PCR; TCRdb's copy has only in-frame clones and leaves some out. The sample has 91,000 or so clones; roughly 96% are singletons. The V gene is TRBV10-3, the J gene TRBJ2-2, with 7 bases lining up with TRBD2. The sequenced material came from T cells isolated from PBMCs. This receptor was identified in a human donor in good health. In DNA, the CDR3 is TGTGCCATCTTGAGGGGAGGGACCGGGGAGCTGTTTTTT. This translates into CAILRGGTGELFF.